This entry is about one T cell receptor beta chain. The antigen is unknown. Other DNA sequences within the sample encode an identical CDR3. Germline loops: CDR1 MGHRA, CDR2 YSYEKL. V lost 0 bases to trimming and J lost 5 bases, with 4 bases between them. The CDR3 is made up of 12 amino acids. Treatment: some 20 received Ad26.COV2.S at low or high dose, single or two shots; roughly five received placebo; per-sample allocation not given. Day 63 after the first vaccine or placebo injection was the time point for sampling. The entry originates in a study of Ad26.COV2.S vaccination and SARS-CoV-2 variants. The overall study: The COV1001 Ad26.COV2.S trial arm included the donor. Study-level results: Overall T cell responses may have been underestimated by the analyses of TCR breadth and depth.

Some clones are missing from TCRdb's copy, which holds only in-frame ones; the method was immunoSEQ multiplex PCR. The data hold fewer than 500,000 clones, with 80% to 90% observed a single time. The sample here was peripheral blood, taken in a trial of Ad26.COV2.S vaccine versus placebo. The TCR sequence derives from a person between 18 and 60 years old who received the Ad26.COV2.S COVID-19 vaccine or a placebo. The chain is built from TRBV4-1 and TRBJ1-2; no clear D. In DNA, the CDR3 is TGCGCCAGCAGCCAAGAAGGTTATGGCTACACCTTC. Amino acid sequence: CASSQEGYGYTF.